These T cell receptor beta chains were read from a single sample in a study of cytomegalovirus exposure and HLA in healthy donors. The protocol was immunoSEQ multiplex PCR, while the TCRdb copy is restricted to in-frame clones and leaves out a portion. The table lists under 200,000 clones, approximately 96% of them singletons. Material: PBMCs. The source of these receptors is a woman between 18 and 29 years old in good health and CMV-seronegative. Both conserved end residues are part of each CDR3. D genes are given only for firm matches. Size is omitted from some rows. Given values are once, few, many or a class for expanded clones.

D,V,size,J,CDR3,DNA
TRBD2,TRBV7-2,NA,TRBJ2-1,CASSLSGVGYNEQFF,TGTGCCAGCAGCTTAAGCGGGGTTGGGTACAATGAGCAGTTCTTC
NA,TRBV6-5,NA,TRBJ1-2,CASSPIGLDGYTF,TGTGCCAGCAGTCCCATTGGTTTAGATGGCTACACCTTC
NA,TRBV4-1,few,TRBJ2-1,CASSQGLMTSAPRYNEQFF,TGCGCCAGCAGCCAAGGATTGATGACCAGCGCCCCTCGGTACAATGAGCAGTTCTTC
NA,TRBV5-6,NA,TRBJ2-2,CASSTLTGVNTGELFF,TGTGCCAGCAGCACCCTAACAGGAGTGAACACCGGGGAGCTGTTTTTT
TRBD1,TRBV9,NA,TRBJ2-1,CASSVDEFTGVYNEQFF,TGTGCCAGCAGCGTAGACGAGTTCACAGGGGTGTACAATGAGCAGTTCTTC
NA,TRBV6-5,NA,TRBJ2-3,CASSYSSGVTDTQYF,TGTGCCAGCAGTTACAGCAGCGGAGTGACAGATACGCAGTATTTT
NA,TRBV9,NA,TRBJ2-1,CASSVGLGAIYNEQFF,TGTGCCAGCAGCGTAGGGCTGGGGGCCATCTACAATGAGCAGTTCTTC
NA,TRBV4-1,NA,TRBJ1-3,CASSQGTALIGNTIYF,TGCGCCAGCAGCCAAGGGACAGCTCTCATCGGGAACACCATATATTTT
TRBD2,TRBV19,NA,TRBJ2-3,CASSVTSGGTDTQYF,TGTGCCAGTAGTGTGACTAGCGGGGGCACAGATACGCAGTATTTT
NA,TRBV5-1,NA,TRBJ2-7,CASRGSGAYDYEQYF,TGCGCCAGCCGGGGTTCAGGGGCATACGACTACGAGCAGTACTTC
NA,TRBV2,many,TRBJ1-1,CASSVIQMNTEAFF,TGTGCCAGCAGTGTTATACAGATGAACACTGAAGCTTTCTTT
TRBD1,TRBV19,NA,TRBJ2-1,CASSTTGTGKNEQFF,TGTGCCAGTAGTACCACCGGGACAGGGAAGAATGAGCAGTTCTTC
NA,TRBV4-2,NA,TRBJ1-6,CASSRGDEGSPLHF,TGTGCCAGCAGCCGGGGGGATGAGGGTTCACCCCTCCACTTT
TRBD1,TRBV19,NA,TRBJ2-1,CASSIGTGTANEQFF,TGTGCCAGTAGTATAGGAACCGGGACAGCAAATGAGCAGTTCTTC
NA,TRBV27,NA,TRBJ1-1,CASSLDRRLNTEAFF,TGTGCCAGCAGTCTCGACAGACGACTGAACACTGAAGCTTTCTTT
TRBD2,TRBV15,NA,TRBJ2-5,CATSREWAGLAAETQYF,TGTGCCACCAGCAGAGAGTGGGCGGGACTAGCAGCAGAGACCCAGTACTTC
TRBD1,TRBV5-1,NA,TRBJ2-7,CASSPRTGASSYEQYF,TGCGCCAGCAGCCCACGGACAGGGGCCAGCTCCTACGAGCAGTACTTC
NA,TRBV7-8,NA,TRBJ2-2,CASSQENTGELFF,TGTGCCAGCAGCCAGGAGAACACCGGGGAGCTGTTTTTT
NA,TRBV2,NA,TRBJ2-2,CASSENSPRWAGELFF,TGTGCCAGCAGTGAGAATTCCCCCAGGTGGGCCGGGGAGCTGTTTTTT
TRBD1,TRBV5-6,NA,TRBJ1-2,CASSLGDRGPSYGYTF,TGTGCCAGCAGCTTGGGGGACAGGGGGCCTAGCTATGGCTACACCTTC